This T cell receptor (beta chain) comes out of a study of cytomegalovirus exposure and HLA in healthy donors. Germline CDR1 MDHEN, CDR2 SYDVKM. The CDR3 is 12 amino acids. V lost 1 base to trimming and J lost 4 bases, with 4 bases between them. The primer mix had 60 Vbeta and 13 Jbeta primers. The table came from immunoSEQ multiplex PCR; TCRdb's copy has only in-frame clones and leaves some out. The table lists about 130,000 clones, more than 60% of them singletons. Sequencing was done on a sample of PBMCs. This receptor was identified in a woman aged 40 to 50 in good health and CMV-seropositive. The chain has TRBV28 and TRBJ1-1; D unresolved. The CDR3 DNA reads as TGTGCCAGCAGTTTATACTCCACTGAAGCTTTCTTT. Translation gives CASSLYSTEAFF. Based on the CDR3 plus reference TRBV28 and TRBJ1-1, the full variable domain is DVKVTQSSRYLVKRTGEKVFLECVQDMDHENMFWYRQDPGLGLRLIYFSYDVKMKEKGDIPEGYSVSREKKERFSLILESASTNQTSMYLCASSLYSTEAFFGQGTRLTVV.